The 18 T cell receptor delta chains listed next were all sequenced from one sample in a study of γδ T cells in repeated Plasmodium falciparum infection. TCRdb re-processed the multiplex PCR reads via CATT. The table has tens of thousands of delta-chain clones, approximately 1.5% seen once. Gammadelta T cells were flow-sorted from PBMC into Vgamma9/Vdelta2+ and Vdelta2-negative populations for bulk analysis. The sample comprised gamma-delta T cells from blood. These TCRs come from a pool of human donors (malaria-infected and uninfected, not separated).

This clone was recorded at least ten times. This DNA's translation and the protein TCRdb lists, from a much larger clone, do not match at residue 15, likely due to a read error; the protein shown is translated from the DNA. The chain uses TRDV1 and TRDJ3, with 12 positions matching TRDD3. Since TCRdb gives no J gene, matching the DNA to germline was used here to assign it. The J segment lost 0 bases and the V segment lost 2 bases, leaving 17 bases of the junction unmatched. CDR3 size: 24 residues. Per germline, CDR1 TSWWSYY and CDR2 QGS. CDR3 DNA: TGTGCTCTTGGGGAAAGGCCCTACCTTCCAACTGGGGGATACTCCTCCTGGGACACCCGACAGATGTTTTTC. Amino acid sequence: CALGERPYLPTGGYSSWDTRQMFF.

This clone was detected many times. TCRdb has a much larger clone's protein, which differs at residue 12 from the translation of this DNA, likely because of a read error; what is shown is the protein translated from the DNA. This chain connects TRDV1 to TRDJ1; 9 bases align to TRDD3. TCRdb lists no J gene, so it was determined here by aligning the DNA to germline. V lost 3 bases to trimming and J lost 0 bases; unmatched junction nucleotides: 26. This CDR3 comprises 23 residues. CDR1 and CDR2 (germline): TSWWSYY, QGS. The CDR3 region is CALGETVLPSAVGIRANTDKLIF. CDR3 DNA: TGTGCTCTTGGGGAGACTGTCCTGCCTTCCGCGGTGGGGATACGCGCTAACACCGATAAACTCATCTTT.

This clone has ten or more counts. The protein TCRdb gives is from a much larger clone and does not agree with this DNA's translation at residue 8, likely a read error; the protein shown here comes from the DNA. The chain employs TRDV2 and TRDJ1; no clear D gene. The CDR3 is 16 amino acids. Per the germline V gene, CDR1 is GEAIGNYY and CDR2 is EKD. With 3 bases removed from V and 3 bases from J, the gap between germline ends came to 19 bases. CDR3 loop: CACDSRTMGGSDKLIF. CDR3 bases: TGTGCCTGTGACTCCCGTACTATGGGCGGCTCCGATAAACTCATCTTT.

This clone has a count of ten or more. TCRdb records a much larger clone's protein for this DNA, with a difference at residue 9 that likely arises from a read error; the protein given is the translation of the DNA. The chain joins TRDV1 to TRDJ1; the D is unclear. Trimming stripped 3 bases from V and 0 bases from J, with 23 bases between. The length of the CDR3 is 19 residues. Germline CDR1 and CDR2: TSWWSYY and QGS. This CDR3 reads CALGDRLPPQGVYTDKLIF. The CDR3 DNA is TGTGCTCTTGGGGACCGTTTACCTCCCCAAGGGGTCTACACCGATAAACTCATCTTT.

This clone was detected many times. V is TRDV1 and J is TRDJ1; the D gene is possibly TRDD3 (5 bases). V was trimmed by 2 bases and J by 1 base, leaving 23 bases between them. The CDR3 has 19 residues. CDR1 and CDR2 (germline): TSWWSYY, QGS. The CDR3 nucleotides are TGTGCTCTTGGGGAATTCGGCATTTTCTGGGAGATCTTCACCGATAAACTCATCTTT. Its protein product is CALGEFGIFWEIFTDKLIF.

Many counts were recorded for this clone. The protein TCRdb gives is from a much larger clone and does not agree with this DNA's translation at residue 14, likely a read error; the protein shown here comes from the DNA. This chain joins TRDV1 and TRDJ1; D possibly corresponds to TRDD3 (6 bases). Germline assignment: CDR1 TSWWSYY and CDR2 QGS. There are 22 residues in the CDR3. The CDR3 protein is CALGESHALRIRGTEDTGKLIF. The CDR3 DNA sequence: TGTGCTCTTGGGGAATCTCACGCCCTACGCATTCGGGGGACAGAGGACACCGGTAAACTCATCTTT.

This clone was seen a few times. Here the CDR3 DNA reads TGTGCTCTTGGGGAACTATCTATCTCCCCATGGGGGATACGAAGGCTCATCTTT. Encoded protein: CALGELSISPWGIRRLIF. No J gene was named, though the V gene is TRDV1; TRDD3 is taken as the D call from the table, unchecked against the DNA. Germline V gives CDR1 TSWWSYY, CDR2 QGS. The CDR3 is 18 residues long.

On this clone: With a far larger clone one base away, a read error is the likely cause. Additional DNA sequences in this sample encode the identical CDR3. Here the V gene is TRDV1, but the J gene went uncalled; TRDD3, the D gene given by the table, was not confirmed from the DNA. The CDR3 spans 25 residues. Per germline, CDR1 TSWWSYY and CDR2 QGS. CDR3 nucleotide sequence: TGTGCTCTTGGGGAACGAAGACCCTTCCCCATATACCCTCTATATGGGGGGCAGTCCACCGATAAGCTCATCTTT. Its protein product is CALGERRPFPIYPLYGGQSTDKLIF.

Ten or more counts support this clone. This specimen includes other DNA sequences encoding the same CDR3. The chain joins TRDV1 to TRDJ1; 7 bases agree with TRDD3. This CDR3 comprises 19 residues. Germline lookup yields CDR1 TSWWSYY and CDR2 QGS. The trim removed 4 bases at V and 2 bases at J, leaving 19 bases unmatched. CDR3 nucleotides: TGTGCTCTTGGGGCCCAGGGCTCCTTCGTCTGGGGGGATACCGATAAACTCATCTTT. Translated, it gives CALGAQGSFVWGDTDKLIF.

This clone was seen at least ten times. This sequence may be a read error, since a much larger clone differs from it by one base. At the DNA level, this CDR3 is encoded by other sequences in the same sample as well. J is TRDJ1 and V is TRDV1; 10 bases map to TRDD3. The germline CDR1 and CDR2 sequences are TSWWSYY and QGS. V trimming: 0 bases; J trimming: 0 bases; junction bases outside the gene matches: 13. This CDR3 comprises 20 residues. The CDR3 DNA reads TGTGCTCTTGGGGAACTCTCATCTACTGGGGGATCCCTGTACACCGATAAACTCATCTTT. Residues: CALGELSSTGGSLYTDKLIF.

Only a few counts were recorded for this clone. The mismatch at residue 16 between this DNA's translation and the TCRdb protein of a much larger clone likely reflects a read error; the protein shown is translated from the DNA. J is TRDJ1 and V is TRDV1, with 10 bases aligning to TRDD3. The J gene, left out of TCRdb, was set here by checking the DNA against germline. Germline V CDR1 and CDR2: TSWWSYY, QGS. The CDR3 spans 20 residues. CDR3 nucleotide sequence: TGTGCTCTTGGGGCTTTCCGGCGGGACTGGGGGATTCCAAGCACCAATAAACTCATCTTT. Protein product: CALGAFRRDWGIPSTNKLIF.

This clone was observed many times. Only one base separates this from a far larger clonotype, so it likely reflects a read error. Distinct nucleotide sequences in the sample also encode this CDR3. The V call is TRDV1, the J call TRDJ1; D unclear. The CDR3 is 16 residues long. Germline V CDR1 and CDR2: TSWWSYY, QGS. The CDR3 sequence is CALGELLPLYTDKLIF. CDR3 DNA sequence: TGTGCTCTTGGGGAACTACTCCCCCTTTACACCGATAAGCTCATCTTT.

Notes on this clone: TCRdb shows a much larger clone's protein in place of this DNA's translation, and the two differ at residue 14, likely through a read error; the protein shown is translated from the DNA. This chain links TRDV1 with TRDJ1, with TRDD2 as a possible D gene (5 bases). No J gene was available from TCRdb, and it was assigned here by a germline match of the DNA. This CDR3 region has 21 residues. CDR1 is TSWWSYY and CDR2 is QGS in the germline V gene. With 3 bases removed from V and 4 bases from J, the gap between germline ends came to 33 bases. CDR3 in amino acids: CALGEGTLRPARWVISDKLIF. The DNA for the CDR3 is TGTGCTCTTGGGGAGGGAACCCTTCGCCCTGCTAGGTGGGTGATAAGCGATAAACTCATCTTT.

As concerns this clone: TCRdb shows a much larger clone's protein in place of this DNA's translation, and the two differ at residue 3, likely through a read error; the protein shown is translated from the DNA. This chain links TRDV3 with TRDJ1; 10 nucleotides line up with TRDD3. No J segment appears in TCRdb, so it was assigned here by matching the sequence to germline. Unmatched junction bases numbered 25, after V lost 5 bases and J lost 1 base. Looked up from germline, CDR1 is TVYSNPD and CDR2 is GDNSRS (reference sequence). This CDR3 has 20 residues. The CDR3 spells CALIFSTELGDPGATDKLIF. As DNA, the CDR3 is TGTGCCCTTATTTTCTCTACGGAACTGGGGGATCCAGGGGCCACCGATAAACTCATCTTT.

As concerns this clone: The protein that TCRdb holds for this DNA derives from a much larger clone and differs from the translated DNA at residue 18, which likely indicates a read error; the protein shown here is translated from the DNA. The chain has TRDV1 and TRDJ1; a weak D match, TRDD2 (9 bases). The J gene is absent in TCRdb and was assigned here via DNA matching to germline. V lost 2 bases to trimming and J lost 0 bases, with 40 bases between them. Germline assignment: CDR1 TSWWSYY and CDR2 QGS. The CDR3 is made up of 25 amino acids. CDR3: CALGEVILGLPTDDYWGPNTDKLIF. CDR3 coding DNA: TGTGCTCTTGGGGAAGTAATACTTGGCCTTCCTACTGATGATTACTGGGGGCCAAACACCGATAAACTCATCTTT.

In this sample, this clone turned up many times. The translation of this DNA and the TCRdb protein of a much larger clone differ at residue 11, probably owing to a read error; the protein shown here is translated from the DNA. This chain links TRDV1 with TRDJ1; D is possibly TRDD3 (5 bases). CDR3 size: 16 residues. The V end was cut by 0 bases, the J end by 4 bases, with 15 bases between. Germline V gene data show CDR1 as TSWWSYY and CDR2 as QGS. In DNA form, the CDR3 reads TGTGCTCTTGGGGAACTAGGACACCGGGGGGGCGATAAACTCATCTTT. This codes for CALGELGHRGGDKLIF.

Concerning this clone: TCRdb has a much larger clone's protein, which differs at residue 19 from the translation of this DNA, likely because of a read error; what is shown is the protein translated from the DNA. The V gene corresponds to TRDV1; no J gene was called; TRDD3, the D gene given by the table, was not confirmed from the DNA. This CDR3 spans 21 amino acids. Looked up from germline, CDR1 is TSWWSYY and CDR2 is QGS. This CDR3 reads CALGVPSYGIWGIRPGVKPIF. In DNA, the CDR3 is TGTGCTCTTGGGGTTCCTTCCTACGGGATATGGGGGATACGCCCAGGGGTTAAACCCATCTTT.

As for this clone: A read error likely explains why the TCRdb protein, taken from a much larger clone, differs from this DNA's translation at residue 16; the protein shown is translated from the DNA. The chain uses TRDV2 and TRDJ1, with 11 bases identical to TRDD3. Germline loops: CDR1 GEAIGNYY, CDR2 EKD. This CDR3 comprises 21 residues. Trimming cost V 0 bases and J 3 bases; bases outside gene matches: 20. The CDR3 here is CACDTAEKVGDTRLYPDKLIF. CDR3 nucleotides: TGTGCCTGTGACACCGCGGAGAAGGTGGGGGATACGCGTCTGTACCCCGATAAACTCATCTTT.